In its sample, the clone carrying this T cell receptor (beta chain) ranks as medium-sized (0.01 to 0.1%). Germline-derived CDR1 and CDR2 are MNHEY and SMNVEV (reference sequence). This CDR3 contains 14 residues. V lost 3 bases, J lost 2 bases, and 7 bases lay in between. The time point is: sample taken at primary tumor resection. Unsorted tumor, nontumor lung tissue or cryopreserved PBMC supplied the whole RNA. Donation came from 70 or so patients with untreated early-stage non-small cell lung cancer. The entry originates in a study of spatial heterogeneity in lung cancer. Every TCR cDNA molecule bore its own unique molecular identifier. TCRdb reprocessed the 5' RACE reads with MiXCR, giving one entry per CDR3 protein. The data contain tens of thousands of distinct CDR3 sequences, 8% to 9% of them seen just once; the ten biggest clones take up around 15%.

This TCR was recovered from a female donor with early-stage non-small cell lung cancer. The J gene is TRBJ2-2, the V gene TRBV27, with D perhaps matching TRBD2 (6 bases). The source material was PBMCs, sampled at surgery. This CDR3 reads CASSLGLNTGELFF. The CDR3 DNA follows: TGTGCCAGCAGTTTGGGACTTAACACCGGGGAGCTGTTTTTT.